The 3 T cell receptor beta chains presented below share a single source sample, sequenced in a study of blood T cell repertoires in COVID-19. Profiling relied on immunoSEQ multiplex PCR, and the TCRdb table lists in-frame clones only, not all of them. The sample includes under 300,000 clones, around 86% of them seen just once. Sequenced input: peripheral blood. The receptors were sampled from a man between 25 and 39 years old who had recovered from COVID-19.

There are a few counts of this clone. The V gene is TRBV27, the J gene TRBJ2-2, with 13 positions matching TRBD2. Germline V lookup: CDR1 MNHEY, CDR2 SMNVEV (reference sequence). This CDR3 has 17 amino acids. J was trimmed by 5 bases and V by 5 bases; bases with no gene match: 8. The CDR3 DNA sequence: TGTGCCAGCAGTAAAACTAGCGGGGGGGCCCGGACCGGGGAGCTGTTTTTT. Its translation: CASSKTSGGARTGELFF.

There are a few counts of this clone. This rearrangement joins TRBV7-9 to TRBJ2-3; D gene ambiguous. The germline V gene encodes CDR1 SEHNR and CDR2 FQNEAQ (reference sequence). The V end lost 0 bases, the J end lost 7 bases, and 5 bases lay between the germline ends. The CDR3 runs 12 residues. The CDR3 sequence: CASSLAQYTQYF. The CDR3 DNA reads as TGTGCCAGCAGCTTAGCACAATATACGCAGTATTTT.

The chain carries TRBV27 and TRBJ2-7; 9 bases align to TRBD1. CDR1 is MNHEY, CDR2 SMNVEV, per germline (reference sequence). The CDR3 is made up of 14 amino acids. V was pared by 2 bases and J by 6 bases, with 5 bases of the junction left unmatched. The CDR3 DNA reads as TGTGCCAGCAGTTTACGACAGGGGGTCGGCGAGCAGTACTTC. This encodes CASSLRQGVGEQYF.